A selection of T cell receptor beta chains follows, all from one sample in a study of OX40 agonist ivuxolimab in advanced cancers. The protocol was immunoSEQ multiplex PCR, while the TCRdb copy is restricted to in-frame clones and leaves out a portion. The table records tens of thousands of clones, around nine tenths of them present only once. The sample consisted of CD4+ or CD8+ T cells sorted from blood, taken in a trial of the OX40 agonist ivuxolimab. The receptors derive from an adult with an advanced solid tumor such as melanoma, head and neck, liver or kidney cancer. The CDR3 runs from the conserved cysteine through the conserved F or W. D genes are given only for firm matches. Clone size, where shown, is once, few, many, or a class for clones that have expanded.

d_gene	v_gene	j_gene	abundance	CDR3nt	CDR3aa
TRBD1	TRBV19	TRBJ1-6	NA	TGTGCCAGTAGAGAACCGGGACAGGGATCACCCCTCCACTTT	CASREPGQGSPLHF
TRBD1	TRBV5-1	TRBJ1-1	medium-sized	TGCGCCAGCAGCTTGACCGGGACAGGGGCGGGGAACACTGAAGCTTTCTTT	CASSLTGTGAGNTEAFF
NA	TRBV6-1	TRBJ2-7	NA	TGTGCCAGCAGTGGCGACTTCCTCGAGCAGTACTTC	CASSGDFLEQYF
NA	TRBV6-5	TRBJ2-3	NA	TGTGCCAGTTCCCAGGGGGGAGCCGGGATGCAGTATTTT	CASSQGGAGMQYF
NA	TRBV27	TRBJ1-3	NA	TGTGCCAGCAGTTTTCCCTTCTCTGGAAACACCATATATTTT	CASSFPFSGNTIYF
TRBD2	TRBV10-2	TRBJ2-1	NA	TGCGCCAGCAGTGAGCCCTTCGCGGGGGGGGGCAATGAGCAGTTCTTC	CASSEPFAGGGNEQFF
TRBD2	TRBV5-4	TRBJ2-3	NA	TGTGCCAGCAGCCGGACTAGCGGGGGGCCCACAGATACGCAGTATTTT	CASSRTSGGPTDTQYF
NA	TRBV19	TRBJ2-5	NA	TGTGCCAGTAGTATGATAGGGATTACGCCCCAAGAGACCCAGTACTTC	CASSMIGITPQETQYF
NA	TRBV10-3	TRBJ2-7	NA	TGTGCCATCAGGACTGACGGGGCCTACGAGCAGTACTTC	CAIRTDGAYEQYF
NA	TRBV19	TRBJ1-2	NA	TGTGCCAGTAGTATAGTGGCGGGACGGATATTTGATGGCTACACCTTC	CASSIVAGRIFDGYTF
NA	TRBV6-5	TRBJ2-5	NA	TGTGCCAGCAGTTACGGGGGTCAGACCCAGTACTTC	CASSYGGQTQYF
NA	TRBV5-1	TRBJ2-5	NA	TGCGCCAGCAGCTTGGTACAGGGCCAAGAGACCCAGTACTTC	CASSLVQGQETQYF
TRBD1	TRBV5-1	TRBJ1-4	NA	TGCGCCAGCAGCCCGAAGACAGGGGGCGTTGTAACTAATGAAAAACTGTTTTTT	CASSPKTGGVVTNEKLFF
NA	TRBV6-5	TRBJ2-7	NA	TGTGCCAGCAGTTACCAAGACCGAACCTACGAGCAGTACTTC	CASSYQDRTYEQYF
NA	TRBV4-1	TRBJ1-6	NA	TGCGCCAGCAGCCAAGATAATGCACCCCTCGGCTCACCCCTCCACTTT	CASSQDNAPLGSPLHF
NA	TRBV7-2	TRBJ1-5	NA	TGTGCCAGCAGCTTAGGCCGGGGGCCCCAGCATTTT	CASSLGRGPQHF
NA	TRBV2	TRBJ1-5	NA	TGTGCCAGCAGTGAAGGGCATAGCAATCAGCCCCAGCATTTT	CASSEGHSNQPQHF
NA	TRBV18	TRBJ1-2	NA	TGTGCCAGCTCACCATCGGAGAGGGCTGGCTACACCTTC	CASSPSERAGYTF
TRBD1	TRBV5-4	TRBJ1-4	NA	TGTGCCAGCAGCTCAACAGGGGTCCAACGTAATGAAAAACTGTTTTTT	CASSSTGVQRNEKLFF
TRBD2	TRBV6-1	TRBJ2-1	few	TGTGCCAGCAGTGATTTGGGCGGGGGGAGTAGGTTCTTC	CASSDLGGGSRFF
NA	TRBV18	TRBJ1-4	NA	TGTGCCAGCTCACCGGGGCCCATTTCAACTAATGAAAAACTGTTTTTT	CASSPGPISTNEKLFF
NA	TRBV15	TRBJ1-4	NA	TGTGCCACCAGCCCCCGGGGTTTGGAAAAACTGTTTTTT	CATSPRGLEKLFF
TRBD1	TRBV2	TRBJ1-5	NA	TGTGCCAGCAGGGACAGGGGCAATCAGCCCCAGCATTTT	CASRDRGNQPQHF
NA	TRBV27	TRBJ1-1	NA	TGTGCCAGCAGTTTAACTAGGAACACTGAAGCTTTCTTT	CASSLTRNTEAFF
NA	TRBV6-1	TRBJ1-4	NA	TGTGCCAGCAGTGAAGCGCGACAGTATGCAACTAATGAAAAACTGTTTTTT	CASSEARQYATNEKLFF
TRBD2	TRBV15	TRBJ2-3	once	TGTGCCACCAGCAGAGATCCCCCTAGCGGTAGCACAGATACGCAGTATTTT	CATSRDPPSGSTDTQYF
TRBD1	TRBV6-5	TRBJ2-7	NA	TGTGCCAGCAGTGGAACCGGGACAGACTACGAGCAGTACTTC	CASSGTGTDYEQYF
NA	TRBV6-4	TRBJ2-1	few	TGTGCCAGCAGTGACTCAGAGGGGCAGGGAAACGGTGAGCAGTTCTTC	CASSDSEGQGNGEQFF